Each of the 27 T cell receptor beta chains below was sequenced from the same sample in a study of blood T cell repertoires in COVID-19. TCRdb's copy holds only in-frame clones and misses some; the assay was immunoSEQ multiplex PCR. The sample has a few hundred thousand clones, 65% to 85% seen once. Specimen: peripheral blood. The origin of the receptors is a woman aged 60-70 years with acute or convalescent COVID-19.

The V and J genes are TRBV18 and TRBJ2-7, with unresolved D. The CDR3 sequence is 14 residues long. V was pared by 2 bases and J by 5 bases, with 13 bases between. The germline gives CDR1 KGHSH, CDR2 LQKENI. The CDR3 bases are TGTGCCAGCTCACCAGGTCAGCGAAAAGACGAGCAGTACTTC. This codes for CASSPGQRKDEQYF.

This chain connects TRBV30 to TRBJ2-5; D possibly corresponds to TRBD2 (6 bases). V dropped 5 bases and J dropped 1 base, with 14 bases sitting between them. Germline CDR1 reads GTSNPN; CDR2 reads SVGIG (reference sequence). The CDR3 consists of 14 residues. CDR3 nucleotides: TGTGCCTGGGAGCGGGCGGGGCTCCAAGAGACCCAGTACTTC. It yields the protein CAWERAGLQETQYF.

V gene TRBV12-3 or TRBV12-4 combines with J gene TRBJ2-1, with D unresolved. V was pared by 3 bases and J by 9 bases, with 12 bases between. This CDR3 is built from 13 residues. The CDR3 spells CASSFRVSGEQFF. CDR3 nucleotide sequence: TGTGCCAGCAGTTTTCGAGTTTCAGGTGAGCAGTTCTTC.

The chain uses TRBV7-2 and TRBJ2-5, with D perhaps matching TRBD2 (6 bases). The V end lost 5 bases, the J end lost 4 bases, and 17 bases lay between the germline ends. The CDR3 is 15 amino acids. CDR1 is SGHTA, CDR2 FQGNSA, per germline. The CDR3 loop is CASSPRRGIAETQYF. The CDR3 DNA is TGTGCCAGCAGCCCAAGACGGGGGATTGCAGAGACCCAGTACTTC.

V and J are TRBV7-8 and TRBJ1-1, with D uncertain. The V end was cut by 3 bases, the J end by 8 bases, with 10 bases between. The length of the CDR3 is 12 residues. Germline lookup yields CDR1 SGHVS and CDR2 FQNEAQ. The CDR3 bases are TGTGCCAGCAGCTTGTTTTCAATGGAAGCTTTCTTT. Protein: CASSLFSMEAFF. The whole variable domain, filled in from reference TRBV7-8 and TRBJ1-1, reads GAGVSQSPRYKVAKRGQDVALRCDPISGHVSLFWYQQALGQGPEFLTYFQNEAQLDKSGLPSDRFFAERPEGSVSTLKIQRTQQEDSAVYLCASSLFSMEAFFGQGTRLTVV.

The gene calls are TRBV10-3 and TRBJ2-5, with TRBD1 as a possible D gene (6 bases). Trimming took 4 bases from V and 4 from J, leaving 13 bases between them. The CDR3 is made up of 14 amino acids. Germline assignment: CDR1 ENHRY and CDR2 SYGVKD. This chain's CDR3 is CAISAGDRLETQYF. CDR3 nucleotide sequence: TGTGCCATCAGTGCAGGGGATAGGCTAGAGACCCAGTACTTC.

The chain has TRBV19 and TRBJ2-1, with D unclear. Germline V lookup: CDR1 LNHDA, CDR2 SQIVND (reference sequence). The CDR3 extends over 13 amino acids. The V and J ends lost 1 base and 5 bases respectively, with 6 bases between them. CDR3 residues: CASSIVGHNEQFF. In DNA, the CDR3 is TGTGCCAGTAGTATAGTGGGCCACAATGAGCAGTTCTTC.

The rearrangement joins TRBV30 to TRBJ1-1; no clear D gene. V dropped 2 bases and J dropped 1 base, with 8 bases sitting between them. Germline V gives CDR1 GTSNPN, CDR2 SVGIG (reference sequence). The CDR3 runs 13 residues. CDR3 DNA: TGTGCCTGGAGTAACAGCCGGAACACTGAAGCTTTCTTT. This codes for CAWSNSRNTEAFF.

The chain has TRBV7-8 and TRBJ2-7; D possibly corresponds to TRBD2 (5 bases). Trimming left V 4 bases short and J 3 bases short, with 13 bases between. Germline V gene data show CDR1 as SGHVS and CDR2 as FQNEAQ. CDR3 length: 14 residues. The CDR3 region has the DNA TGTGCCAGCAGCTCGCCCGAGGGCTACTACGAGCAGTACTTC. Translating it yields CASSSPEGYYEQYF.

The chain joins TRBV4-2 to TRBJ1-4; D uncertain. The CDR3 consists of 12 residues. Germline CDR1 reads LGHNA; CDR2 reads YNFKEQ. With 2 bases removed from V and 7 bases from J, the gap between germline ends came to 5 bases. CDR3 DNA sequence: TGTGCCAGCAGCCAATTGAGTGAAAAACTGTTTTTT. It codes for CASSQLSEKLFF.

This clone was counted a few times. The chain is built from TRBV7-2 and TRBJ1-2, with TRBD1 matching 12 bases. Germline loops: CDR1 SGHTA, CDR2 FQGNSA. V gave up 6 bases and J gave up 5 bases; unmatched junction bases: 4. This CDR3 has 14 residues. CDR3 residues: CASSWGQGAYGYTF. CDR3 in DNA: TGTGCCAGCAGTTGGGGACAGGGGGCTTATGGCTACACCTTC.

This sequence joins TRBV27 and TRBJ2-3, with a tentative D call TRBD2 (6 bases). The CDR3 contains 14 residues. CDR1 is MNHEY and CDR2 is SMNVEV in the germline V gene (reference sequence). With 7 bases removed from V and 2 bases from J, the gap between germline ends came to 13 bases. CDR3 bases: TGTGCCAGCAAGGCGCGGGGAGACACAGATACGCAGTATTTT. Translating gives CASKARGDTDTQYF.

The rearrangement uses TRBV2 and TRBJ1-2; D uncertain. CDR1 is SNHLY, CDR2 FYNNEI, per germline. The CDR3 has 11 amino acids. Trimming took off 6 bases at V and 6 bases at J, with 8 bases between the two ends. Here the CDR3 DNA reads TGTGCCAGCAGGGGCATCAATGGCTACACCTTC. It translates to CASRGINGYTF.

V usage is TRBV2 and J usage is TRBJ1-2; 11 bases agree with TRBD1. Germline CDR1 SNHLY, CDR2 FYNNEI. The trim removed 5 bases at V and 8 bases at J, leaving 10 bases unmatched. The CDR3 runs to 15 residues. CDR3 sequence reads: CASSSPGQGARGYTF. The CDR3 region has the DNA TGTGCCAGCAGTTCCCCTGGACAGGGGGCGAGGGGCTACACCTTC.

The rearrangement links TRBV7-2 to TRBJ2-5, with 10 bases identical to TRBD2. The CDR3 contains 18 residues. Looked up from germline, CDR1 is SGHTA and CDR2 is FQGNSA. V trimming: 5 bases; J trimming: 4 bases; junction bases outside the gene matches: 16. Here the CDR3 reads CASSGAHVAAGGGETQYF. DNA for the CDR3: TGTGCCAGCAGCGGGGCCCACGTCGCAGCGGGAGGGGGAGAGACCCAGTACTTC. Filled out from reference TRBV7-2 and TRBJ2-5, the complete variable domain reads GAGVSQSPSNKVTEKGKDVELRCDPISGHTALYWYRQSLGQGLEFLIYFQGNSAPDKSGLPSDRFSAERTGGSVSTLTIQRTQQEDSAVYLCASSGAHVAAGGGETQYFGPGTRLLVL.

CDR3 DNA: TGCAGCGTTACTACAGGGATCTATGGCTACACCTTC. Its protein product is CSVTTGIYGYTF. The chain couples TRBV29-1 to TRBJ1-2, with D possibly matching TRBD1 (6 bases). V was clipped by 5 bases and J by 4 bases, with 11 bases between them. Germline V gene lookup returns CDR1 SQVTM and CDR2 ANQGSEA. The CDR3 runs to 12 residues.

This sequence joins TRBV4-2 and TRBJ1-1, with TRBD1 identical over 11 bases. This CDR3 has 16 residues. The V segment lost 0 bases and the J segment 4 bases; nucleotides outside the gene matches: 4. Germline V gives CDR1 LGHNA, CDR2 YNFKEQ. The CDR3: CASSQERTGGFTEAFF. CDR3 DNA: TGTGCCAGCAGCCAAGAACGGACAGGGGGCTTCACTGAAGCTTTCTTT.

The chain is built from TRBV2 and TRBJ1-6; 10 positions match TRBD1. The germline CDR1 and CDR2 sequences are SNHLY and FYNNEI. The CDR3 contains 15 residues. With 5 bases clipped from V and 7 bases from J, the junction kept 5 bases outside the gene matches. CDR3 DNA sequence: TGTGCCAGCAGTAGACAGGGGGCAAGGAATTCACCCCTCCACTTT. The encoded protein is CASSRQGARNSPLHF.

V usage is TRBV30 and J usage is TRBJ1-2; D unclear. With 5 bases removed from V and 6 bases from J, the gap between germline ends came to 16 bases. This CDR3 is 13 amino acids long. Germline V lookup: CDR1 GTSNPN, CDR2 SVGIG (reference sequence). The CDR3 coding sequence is TGTGCCTGGTGGGCCCGGAGGTCGGATGGCTACACCTTC. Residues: CAWWARRSDGYTF. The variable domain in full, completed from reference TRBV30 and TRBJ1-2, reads SQTIHQWPATLVQPVGSPLSLECTVEGTSNPNLYWYRQAAGRGLQLLFYSVGIGQISSEVPQNLSASRPQDRQFILSSKKLLLSDSGFYLCAWWARRSDGYTFGSGTRLTVV.

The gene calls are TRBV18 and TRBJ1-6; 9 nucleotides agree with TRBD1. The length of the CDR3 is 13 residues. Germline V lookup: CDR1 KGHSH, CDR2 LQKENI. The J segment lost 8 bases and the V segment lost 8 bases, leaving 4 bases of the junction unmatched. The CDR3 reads CASQGQGDSPLHF. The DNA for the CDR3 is TGTGCCAGCCAGGGACAGGGAGATTCACCCCTCCACTTT.

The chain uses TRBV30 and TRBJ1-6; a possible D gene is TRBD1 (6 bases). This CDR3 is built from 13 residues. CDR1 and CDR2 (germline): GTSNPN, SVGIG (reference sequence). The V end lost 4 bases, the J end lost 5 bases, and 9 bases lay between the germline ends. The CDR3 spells CAWTGTNNSPLHF. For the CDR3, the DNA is TGTGCCTGGACCGGGACAAATAATTCACCCCTCCACTTT.

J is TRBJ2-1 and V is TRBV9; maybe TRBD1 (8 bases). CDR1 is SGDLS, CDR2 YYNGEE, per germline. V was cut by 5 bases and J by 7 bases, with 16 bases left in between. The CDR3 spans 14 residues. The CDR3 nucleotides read TGTGCCAGCAGTCCCGGACAGGGAGGGAATGAGCAGTTCTTC. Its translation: CASSPGQGGNEQFF. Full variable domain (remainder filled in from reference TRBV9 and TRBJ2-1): DSGVTQTPKHLITATGQRVTLRCSPRSGDLSVYWYQQSLDQGLQFLIQYYNGEERAKGNILERFSAQQFPDLHSELNLSSLELGDSALYFCASSPGQGGNEQFFGPGTRLTVL.

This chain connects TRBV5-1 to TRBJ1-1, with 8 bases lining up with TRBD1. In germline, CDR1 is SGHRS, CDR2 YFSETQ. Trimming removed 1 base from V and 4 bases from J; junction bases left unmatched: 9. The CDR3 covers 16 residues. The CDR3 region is CASSLTTGGQGTEAFF. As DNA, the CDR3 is TGCGCCAGCAGCTTGACTACAGGGGGGCAAGGCACTGAAGCTTTCTTT. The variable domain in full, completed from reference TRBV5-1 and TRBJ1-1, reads KAGVTQTPRYLIKTRGQQVTLSCSPISGHRSVSWYQQTPGQGLQFLFEYFSETQRNKGNFPGRFSGRQFSNSRSEMNVSTLELGDSALYLCASSLTTGGQGTEAFFGQGTRLTVV.

DNA for the CDR3: TGTGCCAGCAGCTTGTCCGGCGGGGGGATCCAAGAGACCCAGTACTTC. Amino acids: CASSLSGGGIQETQYF. This rearrangement joins TRBV7-6 to TRBJ2-5; 8 nucleotides line up with TRBD2. The V segment lost 3 bases and the J segment 1 base; nucleotides outside the gene matches: 7. This CDR3 is built from 16 residues. Germline assignment: CDR1 SGHVS and CDR2 FNYEAQ. The variable domain in full, with the rest retrieved from reference TRBV7-6 and TRBJ2-5, is GAGVSQSPRYKVTKRGQDVALRCDPISGHVSLYWYRQALGQGPEFLTYFNYEAQQDKSGLPNDRFSAERPEGSISTLTIQRTEQRDSAMYRCASSLSGGGIQETQYFGPGTRLLVL.

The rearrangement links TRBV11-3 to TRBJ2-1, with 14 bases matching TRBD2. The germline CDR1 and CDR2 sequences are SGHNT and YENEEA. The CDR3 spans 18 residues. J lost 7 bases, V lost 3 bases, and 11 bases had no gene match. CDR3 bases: TGTGCCAGCAGCTTCCCAACGTCCGGGACTAGCGGGGGTAATGAGCAGTTCTTC. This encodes CASSFPTSGTSGGNEQFF. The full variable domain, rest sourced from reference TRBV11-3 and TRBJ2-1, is EAGVVQSPRYKIIEKKQPVAFWCNPISGHNTLYWYLQNLGQGPELLIRYENEEAVDDSQLPKDRFSAERLKGVDSTLKIQPAELGDSAVYLCASSFPTSGTSGGNEQFFGPGTRLTVL.

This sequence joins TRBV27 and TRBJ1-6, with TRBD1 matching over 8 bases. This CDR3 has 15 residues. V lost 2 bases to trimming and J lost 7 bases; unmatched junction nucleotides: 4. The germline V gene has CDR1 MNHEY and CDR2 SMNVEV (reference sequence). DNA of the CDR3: TGTGCCAGCAGTTTAAAAGGACAGGGCAATTCACCCCTCCACTTT. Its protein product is CASSLKGQGNSPLHF.

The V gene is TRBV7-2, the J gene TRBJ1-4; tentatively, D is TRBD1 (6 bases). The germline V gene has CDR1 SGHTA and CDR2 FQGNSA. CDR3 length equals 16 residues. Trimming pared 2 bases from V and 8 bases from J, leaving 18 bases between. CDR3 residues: CASSLKGGGVGEKLFF. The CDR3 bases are TGTGCCAGCAGCTTAAAAGGGGGTGGAGTAGGGGAAAAACTGTTTTTT.